Listed below are T cell receptor beta chains from one sample, sequenced in a study of T cell responses to AZD1222 COVID-19 vaccine. Assay: immunoSEQ multiplex PCR; the TCRdb copy retains only in-frame clones and omits some. This sample has roughly 140,000 clones, with about 93% found just once. The sample here was peripheral blood, taken on day 0 of AZD1222 vaccination. All receptors come from an adult in good health. The CDR3 runs from the conserved cysteine through the conserved F or W. Size is stated for part of the rows, as once, few or many counts, or as a class when the clone is expanded.

J gene,V gene,clone size,CDR3 protein
TRBJ2-3,TRBV5-1,NA,CASSLAGTGGSDTQYF
TRBJ1-5,TRBV6-1,once,CASSEGGDQPQHF
TRBJ2-3,TRBV29-1,NA,CSVTGDLTDTQYF
TRBJ1-1,TRBV18,NA,CASSNERWNTEAFF
TRBJ1-2,TRBV7-9,NA,CASSWVGESSYGYTF
TRBJ2-7,TRBV6-5,NA,CASKTGLAAEQYF
TRBJ2-5,TRBV7-2,NA,CASSPRGLAGGRETQYF
TRBJ2-7,TRBV9,NA,CASSVGGGAYEQYF
TRBJ2-3,TRBV6-1,once,CASSESSGRTQYF
TRBJ2-1,TRBV11-3,NA,CASSSGGGTYNEQFF
TRBJ1-3,TRBV7-3,few,CASRLPRQESTFSGNTIYF
TRBJ2-7,TRBV5-1,NA,CASSTPGTTSEQYF
TRBJ2-1,TRBV6-5,NA,CASSFLAEADDEQFF
TRBJ2-7,TRBV7-2,NA,CASSLGTGVFYEQYF
TRBJ2-1,TRBV11-2,NA,CASRRNRDSPKDEQFF
TRBJ2-6,TRBV7-9,NA,CASSLARSGANVLTF